Below, 22 T cell receptor beta chains from the same sample are listed, as sequenced in a study of blood T cell repertoires in COVID-19. Generated by immunoSEQ multiplex PCR, the TCRdb table keeps only in-frame clones and is missing some. This table holds approximately 170,000 clones, under 85% found once. Sample: peripheral blood. The receptors shown here come from a man between 65 and 85 years old who had recovered from COVID-19.

The V call is TRBV5-1, the J call TRBJ2-1; 8 bases fit TRBD1. V trimming: 0 bases; J trimming: 7 bases; junction bases outside the gene matches: 6. CDR1 and CDR2 (germline): SGHRS, YFSETQ. The CDR3 totals 15 residues. The CDR3 protein is CASSLAGTGTNEQFF. CDR3 nucleotides: TGCGCCAGCAGCTTGGCGGGGACAGGAACTAATGAGCAGTTCTTC.

The rearrangement links TRBV6-2 or TRBV6-3 to TRBJ1-5, with D perhaps matching TRBD1 (5 bases). CDR3 length: 18 residues. V gave up 2 bases and J gave up 5 bases, with 22 bases separating them. The germline V gene encodes CDR1 MNHEY and CDR2 SVGEGT. The CDR3 region has the DNA TGTGCCAGCAGTTACCTGTCGGGGGTGGGGACTGCCCATCAGCCCCAGCATTTT. Translating gives CASSYLSGVGTAHQPQHF.

The rearrangement joins TRBV10-3 to TRBJ1-1; TRBD1 agrees at 9 bases. The CDR3 contains 11 residues. V lost 6 bases to trimming and J lost 11 bases; unmatched junction nucleotides: 4. Germline V lookup: CDR1 ENHRY, CDR2 SYGVKD. In DNA, the CDR3 is TGTGCCATCAGCGGGACAGGGAGGGCTTTCTTT. It specifies CAISGTGRAFF.

V gene TRBV7-9 combines with J gene TRBJ2-7; 8 bases are a match to TRBD2. V shed 6 bases, J shed 1 base, and the junction held 11 bases outside the gene matches. Germline V gene data show CDR1 as SEHNR and CDR2 as FQNEAQ (reference sequence). CDR3 length: 16 amino acids. The CDR3 DNA follows: TGTGCCAGCAGTTTGGCGAGCGGGAGCAGGTCCTACGAGCAGTACTTC. Residues: CASSLASGSRSYEQYF.

The CDR3 DNA reads TGCGCCAGCAGCTTGGAAGGGGTAGCTGAAGCTTTCTTT. Translating it yields CASSLEGVAEAFF. This sequence joins TRBV5-1 and TRBJ1-1, with TRBD1 as a possible D gene (5 bases). Germline values: CDR1 SGHRS, CDR2 YFSETQ. This CDR3 is built from 13 residues. V gave up 0 bases and J gave up 6 bases, with 9 bases separating them.

This clone was picked up one time. CDR3 DNA sequence: TGTGCCAGCAGCCCTGGGGCTAGCGGGAGCCACGAGCAGTACTTC. Its protein is CASSPGASGSHEQYF. The chain carries TRBV5-4 and TRBJ2-7, with TRBD2 matching over 10 bases. The V and J ends lost 4 bases and 5 bases, in that order; junction bases with no gene match: 9. The V gene's germline CDR1 is SGHNT and CDR2 YYREEE (reference sequence). The CDR3 runs to 15 residues.

The V and J genes are TRBV6-6 and TRBJ2-2; D might be TRBD2 (5 bases). The CDR3 totals 17 residues. The germline CDR1 and CDR2 sequences are MNHNY and SVGAGI (reference sequence). V was shortened by 5 bases and J by 3 bases, with 19 bases between the two germline ends. The CDR3 reads CASSRGRDYIYTGELFF. For the CDR3, the DNA is TGTGCCAGCAGTCGAGGTCGAGACTACATTTACACCGGGGAGCTGTTTTTT.

The genes are TRBV28 and TRBJ2-2, with D possibly being TRBD2 (6 bases). The CDR3 totals 14 residues. Germline V gives CDR1 MDHEN, CDR2 SYDVKM. The V gene lost 0 bases and the J gene lost 5 bases, with 7 bases spanning the gap. CDR3 amino acids: CASSLWGGTGELFF. In DNA, the CDR3 is TGTGCCAGCAGTTTATGGGGGGGTACCGGGGAGCTGTTTTTT. Combining the CDR3 with reference TRBV28 and TRBJ2-2 gives the whole variable domain DVKVTQSSRYLVKRTGEKVFLECVQDMDHENMFWYRQDPGLGLRLIYFSYDVKMKEKGDIPEGYSVSREKKERFSLILESASTNQTSMYLCASSLWGGTGELFFGEGSRLTVL.

This chain links TRBV3-1 (or the pseudogene TRBV3-2) with TRBJ2-7, with D possibly TRBD2 on 6 matching bases. From germline, CDR1 is LGHDT and CDR2 YNNKEL (reference sequence). The CDR3 extends over 15 amino acids. V lost 2 bases and J 3 bases, leaving 14 bases between the germline ends. The CDR3 sequence is CASSQRLGHIYEQYF. The CDR3, as DNA: TGTGCCAGCAGCCAACGACTAGGACACATCTACGAGCAGTACTTC.

This clone was seen at least ten times. The V gene is TRBV6-5, the J gene TRBJ2-7; no clear D. V was shortened by 8 bases and J by 1 base, with 12 bases between the two germline ends. The CDR3 covers 13 residues. Per the germline V gene, CDR1 is MNHEY and CDR2 is SVGAGI. CDR3: CASGNPSSYEQYF. In nucleotides, the CDR3 is TGTGCCAGCGGCAACCCCTCTTCCTACGAGCAGTACTTC.

V is TRBV3-1 (or the pseudogene TRBV3-2) and J is TRBJ2-1, with 11 positions matching TRBD2. CDR3 length: 16 residues. The germline gives CDR1 LGHDT, CDR2 YNNKEL (reference sequence). Trimming took 3 bases from V and 8 from J; bases not matched to a gene: 9. Here the CDR3 DNA reads TGTGCCAGCAGCCAGAGACTAGCGGGACCTCTCGATGAGCAGTTCTTC. Translated, it gives CASSQRLAGPLDEQFF.

This CDR3 is CASSHGTGDSPLHF. The CDR3 nucleotides read TGTGCCAGCAGCCATGGGACAGGGGATTCACCCCTCCACTTT. The genes are TRBV3-1 (or the pseudogene TRBV3-2) and TRBJ1-6; 10 bases fit TRBD1. CDR3 size: 14 residues. Losses at the gene ends were 3 bases for V and 8 bases for J; bases not matched to a gene: 1. Per the germline V gene, CDR1 is LGHDT and CDR2 is YNNKEL (reference sequence).

This chain links TRBV18 with TRBJ1-1; perhaps TRBD1 as D (5 bases). The CDR3 contains 13 residues. Trimming removed 5 bases at V and 3 bases at J, with 10 bases between. The germline V gene encodes CDR1 KGHSH and CDR2 LQKENI. This CDR3 is CASSTGPDTEAFF. Written as DNA, the CDR3 is TGTGCCAGCTCAACAGGACCCGACACTGAAGCTTTCTTT.

In DNA form, the CDR3 reads TGTGCCAGCAGAACAGGACAGACATCTAACTATGGCTACACCTTC. This encodes CASRTGQTSNYGYTF. This rearrangement joins TRBV2 to TRBJ1-2; tentative D call: TRBD1 (6 bases). Germline V gene lookup returns CDR1 SNHLY and CDR2 FYNNEI. CDR3 length: 15 amino acids. V lost 6 bases to trimming and J lost 0 bases, with 14 bases between them.

The V and J genes are TRBV29-1 and TRBJ2-5, with D perhaps matching TRBD1 (5 bases). Trimming stripped 4 bases from V and 0 bases from J, with 9 bases between. The CDR3 runs 13 residues. Germline V gives CDR1 SQVTM, CDR2 ANQGSEA. CDR3 sequence reads: CSVGKQDQETQYF. The CDR3 coding sequence is TGCAGCGTTGGAAAACAGGACCAAGAGACCCAGTACTTC.

This clone was recorded once. The rearrangement joins TRBV11-2 to TRBJ2-1, with TRBD1 as a possible D gene (5 bases). The CDR3 is 12 residues long. V was trimmed by 0 bases and J by 9 bases, leaving 6 bases between them. The germline CDR1 and CDR2 sequences are SGHAT and FQNNGV. In DNA form, the CDR3 reads TGTGCCAGCAGCTTAGACAGGGTTGAGCAGTTCTTC. Residues: CASSLDRVEQFF.

The chain employs TRBV27 and TRBJ2-5; maybe TRBD1 (6 bases). Per the germline V gene, CDR1 is MNHEY and CDR2 is SMNVEV (reference sequence). Trimming removed 8 bases from V and 0 bases from J, with 10 bases in between. CDR3 size: 13 residues. As DNA, the CDR3 is TGTGCCAGCGCGGCAGGGGACCAAGAGACCCAGTACTTC. The encoded protein is CASAAGDQETQYF.

The J gene is TRBJ2-1, the V gene TRBV28; 7 bases are shared with TRBD2. This CDR3 region has 15 residues. V lost 5 bases, J lost 4 bases, and 8 bases stayed unmatched. CDR1 is MDHEN, CDR2 SYDVKM, per germline. CDR3 loop: CASSIGREGYNEQFF. CDR3 sequence (DNA): TGTGCCAGCAGTATAGGCAGGGAGGGATACAATGAGCAGTTCTTC. Based on the CDR3 plus reference TRBV28 and TRBJ2-1, the full variable domain is DVKVTQSSRYLVKRTGEKVFLECVQDMDHENMFWYRQDPGLGLRLIYFSYDVKMKEKGDIPEGYSVSREKKERFSLILESASTNQTSMYLCASSIGREGYNEQFFGPGTRLTVL.

The chain uses TRBV6-5 and TRBJ2-7, with 8 positions matching TRBD1. Trimming at V came to 2 bases and at J to 3 bases, leaving 6 bases not matched to a gene. The germline gives CDR1 MNHEY, CDR2 SVGAGI. CDR3 length: 15 amino acids. The CDR3 region has the DNA TGTGCCAGCAGTTACGCACCTGGGACAGGCTACGAGCAGTACTTC. It yields the protein CASSYAPGTGYEQYF.

The chain uses TRBV2 and TRBJ1-6, with 9 positions matching TRBD1. Trimming removed 4 bases from V and 7 bases from J; junction bases left unmatched: 2. Per the germline V gene, CDR1 is SNHLY and CDR2 is FYNNEI. CDR3 size: 14 residues. CDR3 bases: TGTGCCAGCAGTGGCGGGACAGGGAATTCACCCCTCCACTTT. It translates to CASSGGTGNSPLHF.

The chain carries TRBV5-6 and TRBJ2-7; TRBD1 matches at 11 bases. Germline values: CDR1 SGHDT, CDR2 YYEEEE. CDR3 size: 16 residues. J was trimmed by 0 bases and V by 2 bases; bases with no gene match: 4. CDR3 residues: CASSFGQGAVSYEQYF. The CDR3 DNA sequence: TGTGCCAGCAGCTTCGGACAGGGGGCGGTCTCCTACGAGCAGTACTTC.

The gene calls are TRBV28 and TRBJ2-7; the D gene is possibly TRBD2 (6 bases). Germline V lookup: CDR1 MDHEN, CDR2 SYDVKM. This CDR3 has 16 residues. V shed 3 bases and J shed 1 base, with 16 bases lying between them. The CDR3 loop is CASSFEGVGGSYEQYF. The CDR3 DNA is TGTGCCAGCAGTTTCGAAGGGGTTGGGGGGTCCTACGAGCAGTACTTC.